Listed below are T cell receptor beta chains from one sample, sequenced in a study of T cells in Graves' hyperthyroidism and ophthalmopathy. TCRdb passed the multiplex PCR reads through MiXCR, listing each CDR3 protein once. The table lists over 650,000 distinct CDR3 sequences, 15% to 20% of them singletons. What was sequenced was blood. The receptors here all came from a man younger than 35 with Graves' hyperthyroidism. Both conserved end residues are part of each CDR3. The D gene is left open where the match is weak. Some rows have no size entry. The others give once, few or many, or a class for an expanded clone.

TGTGCCAGCTCACCACTTCGGGGGATGGGGAGCAATCAGCCCCAGCATTTT	CASSPLRGMGSNQPQHF	-	TRBV18	-	TRBJ1-5
TGTGCCAGCAGCGTAAACAACAGGGGCCTAAACACCGGGGAGCTGTTTTTT	CASSVNNRGLNTGELFF	-	TRBV9	TRBD1	TRBJ2-2
TGTGCCAGCAGTTTCGGACAGGGGATGGACGAGCAGTACTTC	CASSFGQGMDEQYF	-	TRBV6-5	TRBD1	TRBJ2-7
TGCGCCAGCAGCCAAGATTGGCCCCCGACTAGCGGGTACAATGAGCAGTTCTTC	CASSQDWPPTSGYNEQFF	-	TRBV4-1	TRBD2	TRBJ2-1
TGTGCCAGCAGTTACTGGGACAGGGTCCACGAGCAGTACTTC	CASSYWDRVHEQYF	many	TRBV6-5	TRBD1	TRBJ2-7
TGTGCCAGCAGTTTAGACCTGAGCAATCAGCCCCAGCATTTT	CASSLDLSNQPQHF	-	TRBV12-3/TRBV12-4	-	TRBJ1-5
TGTGCCAGCAGTTACTGGGCTAGCGGGACCTACGAGCAGTACTTC	CASSYWASGTYEQYF	many	TRBV6-5	TRBD2	TRBJ2-7
TGTGCCAGCAGTCAGGACAGGGGCGGTGAAAAACTGTTTTTT	CASSQDRGGEKLFF	many	TRBV2	TRBD1	TRBJ1-4
TGTGCCAGCAGTCCGGGACTCCAGACCGGGGAGCTGTTTTTT	CASSPGLQTGELFF	few	TRBV6-1	-	TRBJ2-2
TGTGCCAGCAGTACCGGGTTACCCCAGCATTTT	CASSTGLPQHF	-	TRBV6-1	-	TRBJ1-5
TGTGCCAGCAGCGATAGCCCAAGCCGGACAGGGGGCTACACCGGGGAGCTGTTTTTT	CASSDSPSRTGGYTGELFF	-	TRBV9	TRBD1	TRBJ2-2
TGCGCCAGCAGCCAAGAAACAGGGAAGATTTACGAGCAGTACTTC	CASSQETGKIYEQYF	-	TRBV4-1	-	TRBJ2-7
TGTGCCAGCAGTTACGGAGGGGCCCACGAGCAGTACTTC	CASSYGGAHEQYF	many	TRBV6-5	-	TRBJ2-7
TGCGCCAGCAGCCAAGACCCTAAGAGCTCTGGAAACACCATATATTTT	CASSQDPKSSGNTIYF	-	TRBV4-1	-	TRBJ1-3
TGTGCCAGCAGTGCAGACAGGCCTCCCGGGGGAGAAGCTTTCTTT	CASSADRPPGGEAFF	many	TRBV2	-	TRBJ1-1
TGTGCCAGCAGCTCCGGGACTAGGAGCTACGAGCAGTACTTC	CASSSGTRSYEQYF	-	TRBV12-3/TRBV12-4	TRBD2	TRBJ2-7
TGCAGCGTCTGGGGACTAGCGGAAACCTCCTACGAGCAGTACTTC	CSVWGLAETSYEQYF	few	TRBV29-1	TRBD2	TRBJ2-7